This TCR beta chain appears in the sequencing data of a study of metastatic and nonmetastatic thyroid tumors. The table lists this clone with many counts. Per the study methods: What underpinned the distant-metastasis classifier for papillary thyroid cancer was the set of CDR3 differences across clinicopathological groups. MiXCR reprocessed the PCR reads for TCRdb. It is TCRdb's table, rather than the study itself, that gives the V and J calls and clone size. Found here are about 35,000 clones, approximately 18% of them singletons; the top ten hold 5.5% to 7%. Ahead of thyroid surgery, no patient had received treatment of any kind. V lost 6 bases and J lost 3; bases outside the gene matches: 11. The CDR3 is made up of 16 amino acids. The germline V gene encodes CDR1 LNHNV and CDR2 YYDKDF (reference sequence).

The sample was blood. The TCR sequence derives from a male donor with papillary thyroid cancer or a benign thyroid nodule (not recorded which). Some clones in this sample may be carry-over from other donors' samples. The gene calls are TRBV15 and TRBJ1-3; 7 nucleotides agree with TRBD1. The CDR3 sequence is CATRKDSGTDGNTIYF. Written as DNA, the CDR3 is TGTGCCACCAGGAAAGATTCCGGGACAGATGGAAACACCATATATTTT.